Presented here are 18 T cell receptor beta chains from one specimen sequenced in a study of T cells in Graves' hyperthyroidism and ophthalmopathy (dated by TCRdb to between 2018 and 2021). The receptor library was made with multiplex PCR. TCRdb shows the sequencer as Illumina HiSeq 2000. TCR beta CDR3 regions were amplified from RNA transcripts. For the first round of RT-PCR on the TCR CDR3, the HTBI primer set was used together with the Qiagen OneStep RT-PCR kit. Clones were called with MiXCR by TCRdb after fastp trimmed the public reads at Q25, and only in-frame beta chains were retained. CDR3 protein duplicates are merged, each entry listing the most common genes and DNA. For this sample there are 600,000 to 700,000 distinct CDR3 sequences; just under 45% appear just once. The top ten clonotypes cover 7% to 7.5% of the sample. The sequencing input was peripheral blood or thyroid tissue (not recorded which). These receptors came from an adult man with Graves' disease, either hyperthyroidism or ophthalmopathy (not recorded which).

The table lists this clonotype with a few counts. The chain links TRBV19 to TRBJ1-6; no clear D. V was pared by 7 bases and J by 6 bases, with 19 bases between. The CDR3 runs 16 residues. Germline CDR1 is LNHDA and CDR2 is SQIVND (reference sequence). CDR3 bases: TGTGCCAGTACAACTTCGTCCGGATACCCTAATTCACCCCTCCACTTT. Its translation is CASTTSSGYPNSPLHF.

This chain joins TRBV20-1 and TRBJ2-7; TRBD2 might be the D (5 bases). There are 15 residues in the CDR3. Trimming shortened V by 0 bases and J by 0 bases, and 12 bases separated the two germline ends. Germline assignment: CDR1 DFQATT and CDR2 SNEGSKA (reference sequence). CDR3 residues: CSAREDLARSYEQYF. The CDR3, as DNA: TGCAGTGCTAGAGAAGACTTAGCGCGCTCCTACGAGCAGTACTTC.

The CDR3 DNA sequence: TGTGCCAGCAGTGAAGCGCTTCTAGGGGATGGCTACACCTTC. It specifies CASSEALLGDGYTF. The chain couples TRBV2 to TRBJ1-2, with a tentative D call TRBD1 (5 bases). The germline gives CDR1 SNHLY, CDR2 FYNNEI. V lost 0 bases to trimming and J lost 6 bases, with 11 bases between them. The CDR3 totals 14 residues.

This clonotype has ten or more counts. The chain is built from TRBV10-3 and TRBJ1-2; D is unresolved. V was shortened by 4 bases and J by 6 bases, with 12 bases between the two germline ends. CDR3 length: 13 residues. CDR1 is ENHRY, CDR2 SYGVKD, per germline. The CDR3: CAISARGYDGYTF. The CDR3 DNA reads TGTGCCATCAGTGCGCGGGGTTACGATGGCTACACCTTC.

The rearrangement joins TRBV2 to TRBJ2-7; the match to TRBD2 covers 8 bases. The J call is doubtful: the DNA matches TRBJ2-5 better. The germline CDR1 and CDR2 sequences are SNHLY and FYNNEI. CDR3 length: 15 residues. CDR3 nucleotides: TGTGCCAGCAGGGCTTCGGGAGGGCTTAGGGAGACCCAGTACTTC. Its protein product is CASRASGGLRETQYF.

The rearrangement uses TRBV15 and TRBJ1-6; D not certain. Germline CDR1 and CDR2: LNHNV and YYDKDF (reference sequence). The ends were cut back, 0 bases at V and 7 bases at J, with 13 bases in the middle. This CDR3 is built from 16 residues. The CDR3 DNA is TGTGCCACCAGCAGAGATCCCGGGGAGGCGAATTCACCCCTCCACTTT. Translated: CATSRDPGEANSPLHF.

The CDR3 is CATSDGTGGIGGYTF. The DNA for the CDR3 is TGTGCCACCAGTGACGGGACAGGGGGCATAGGTGGCTACACCTTC. The chain joins TRBV24-1 to TRBJ1-2; 12 nucleotides align to TRBD1. CDR3 size: 15 residues. Germline V gives CDR1 KGHDR, CDR2 SFDVKD. The J segment lost 7 bases and the V segment lost 4 bases, leaving 6 bases of the junction unmatched.

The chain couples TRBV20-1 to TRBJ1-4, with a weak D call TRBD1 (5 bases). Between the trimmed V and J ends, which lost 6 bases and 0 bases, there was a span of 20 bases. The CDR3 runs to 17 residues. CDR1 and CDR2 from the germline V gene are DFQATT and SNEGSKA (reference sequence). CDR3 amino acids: CSALAGRTKSTNEKLFF. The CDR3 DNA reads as TGCAGTGCCCTCGCGGGACGTACAAAATCAACTAATGAAAAACTGTTTTTT.

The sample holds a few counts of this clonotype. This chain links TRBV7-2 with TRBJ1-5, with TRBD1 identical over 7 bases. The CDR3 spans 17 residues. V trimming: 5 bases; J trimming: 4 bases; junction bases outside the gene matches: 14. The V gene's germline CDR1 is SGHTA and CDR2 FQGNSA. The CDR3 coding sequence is TGTGCCAGCAGCGGACAGACAGGGTCCTCGTGGAATCAGCCCCAGCATTTT. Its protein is CASSGQTGSSWNQPQHF.

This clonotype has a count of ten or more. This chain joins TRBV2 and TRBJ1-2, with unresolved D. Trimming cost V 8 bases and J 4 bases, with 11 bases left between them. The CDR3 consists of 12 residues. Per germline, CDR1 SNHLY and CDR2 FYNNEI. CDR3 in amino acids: CASSEETYGYTF. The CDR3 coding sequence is TGTGCCAGCTCGGAGGAAACCTATGGCTACACCTTC.

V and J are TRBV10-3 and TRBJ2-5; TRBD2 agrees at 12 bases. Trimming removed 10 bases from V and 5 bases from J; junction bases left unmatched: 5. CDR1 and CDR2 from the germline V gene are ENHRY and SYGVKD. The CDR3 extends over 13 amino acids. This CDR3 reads CASGLAGWETQYF. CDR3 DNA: TGTGCCAGCGGACTAGCGGGATGGGAGACCCAGTACTTC.

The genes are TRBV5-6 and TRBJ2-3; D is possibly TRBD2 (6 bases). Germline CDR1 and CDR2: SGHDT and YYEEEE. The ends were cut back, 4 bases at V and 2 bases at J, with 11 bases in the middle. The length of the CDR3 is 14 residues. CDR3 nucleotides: TGTGCCAGCAGCCCGGGACTGAACACAGATACGCAGTATTTT. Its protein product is CASSPGLNTDTQYF.

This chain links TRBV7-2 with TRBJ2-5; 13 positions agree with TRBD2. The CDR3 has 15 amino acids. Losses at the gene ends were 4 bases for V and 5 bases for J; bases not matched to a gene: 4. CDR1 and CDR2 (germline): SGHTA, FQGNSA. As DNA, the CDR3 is TGTGCCAGCAGCTCGTCACTAGCGGGAGGGGAGACCCAGTACTTC. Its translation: CASSSSLAGGETQYF.

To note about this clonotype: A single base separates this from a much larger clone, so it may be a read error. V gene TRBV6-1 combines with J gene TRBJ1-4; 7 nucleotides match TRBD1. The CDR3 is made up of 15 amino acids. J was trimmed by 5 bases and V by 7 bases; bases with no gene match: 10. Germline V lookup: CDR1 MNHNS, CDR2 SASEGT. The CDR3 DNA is TGTGCCAGCAATACCCGGACAGGTTTAAATGAAAAACTGTTTTTT. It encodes CASNTRTGLNEKLFF.

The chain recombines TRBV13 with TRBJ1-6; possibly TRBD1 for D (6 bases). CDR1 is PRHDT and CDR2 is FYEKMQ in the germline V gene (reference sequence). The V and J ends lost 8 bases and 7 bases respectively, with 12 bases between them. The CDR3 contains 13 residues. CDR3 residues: CASAARGNSPLHF. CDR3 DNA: TGTGCCAGCGCTGCCAGGGGAAATTCACCCCTCCACTTT.

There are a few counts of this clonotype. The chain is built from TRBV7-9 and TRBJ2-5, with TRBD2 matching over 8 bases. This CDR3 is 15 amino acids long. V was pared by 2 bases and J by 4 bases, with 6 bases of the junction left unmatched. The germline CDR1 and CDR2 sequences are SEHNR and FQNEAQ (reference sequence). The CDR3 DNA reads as TGTGCCAGCAGCTTACCGGGAGGGCCTGGAGAGACCCAGTACTTC. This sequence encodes CASSLPGGPGETQYF.

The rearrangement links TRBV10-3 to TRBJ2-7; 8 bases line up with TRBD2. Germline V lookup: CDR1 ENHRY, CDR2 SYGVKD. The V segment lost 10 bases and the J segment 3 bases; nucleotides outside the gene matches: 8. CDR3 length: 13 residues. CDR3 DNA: TGTGCCAGCATGGTAGCGGGGCTCTACGAGCAGTACTTC. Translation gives CASMVAGLYEQYF.

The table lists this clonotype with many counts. The CDR3 DNA reads TGTGCCAGCAGTGCCGGACTAGCGGATACCTACGAGCAGTACTTC. As protein: CASSAGLADTYEQYF. V is TRBV2 and J is TRBJ2-7, with 10 bases fitting TRBD2. CDR1 and CDR2 (germline): SNHLY, FYNNEI. This CDR3 comprises 15 residues. The V and J ends lost 4 bases and 2 bases, in that order; junction bases with no gene match: 5.